These 4 T cell receptor beta chains originate from one sample sequenced in a study of blood T cell repertoires in COVID-19. Profiled with immunoSEQ multiplex PCR; TCRdb holds only in-frame clones, not every one. Of 25,000 to 35,000 clones in the sample, 65% to 90% were seen once. Sequencing was done on a sample of peripheral blood. The origin of the receptors is a human donor in a cohort sampled during active COVID-19.

The V and J genes are TRBV6-2 or TRBV6-3 and TRBJ2-6; 11 bases are shared with TRBD1. The length of the CDR3 is 17 residues. With 6 bases clipped from V and 2 bases from J, the junction kept 6 bases outside the gene matches. CDR1 and CDR2 from the germline V gene are MNHEY and SVGEGT. CDR3 sequence (DNA): TGTGCCAGCAGCCCATCGGGACAGGGGGCTGGGGCCAACGTCCTGACTTTC. It codes for CASSPSGQGAGANVLTF.

V usage is TRBV5-1 and J usage is TRBJ2-7; possible D gene TRBD1, 5 bases. CDR3 length: 15 amino acids. Per germline, CDR1 SGHRS and CDR2 YFSETQ. Trimming left V 2 bases short and J 4 bases short, with 16 bases between. The CDR3 nucleotides are TGCGCCAGCAGCTTAGACAGAATGGTCGGATACGAGCAGTACTTC. It encodes CASSLDRMVGYEQYF.

This chain uses TRBV2 with TRBJ2-3; maybe TRBD2 (6 bases). Trimming took off 2 bases at V and 1 base at J, with 10 bases between the two ends. This CDR3 is 15 amino acids long. CDR1 is SNHLY, CDR2 FYNNEI, per germline. This CDR3 is CASSERLAGTDTQYF. DNA of the CDR3: TGTGCCAGCAGTGAACGATTAGCGGGCACAGATACGCAGTATTTT.

The chain couples TRBV4-1 to TRBJ2-7; possibly TRBD1 for D (5 bases). V gave up 0 bases and J gave up 3 bases, with 12 bases separating them. The germline gives CDR1 MGHRA, CDR2 YSYEKL. This CDR3 has 15 amino acids. The CDR3 nucleotides read TGCGCCAGCAGCCAAGAGTTACAGGCCTACTACGAGCAGTACTTC. Protein product: CASSQELQAYYEQYF.